A single sample is the source of the 8 T cell receptor beta chains below, sequenced in a study of blood T cell repertoires in COVID-19. Profiled with immunoSEQ multiplex PCR; TCRdb holds only in-frame clones, not every one. Of fewer than 250,000 clones in the sample, roughly four fifths were seen once. Material: peripheral blood. The receptors originated from a woman aged 70 to 79 with acute or convalescent COVID-19.

The chain links TRBV19 to TRBJ1-3; 7 positions agree with TRBD1. V shed 7 bases, J shed 0 bases, and the junction held 3 bases outside the gene matches. Germline loops: CDR1 LNHDA, CDR2 SQIVND (reference sequence). The CDR3 runs to 14 residues. The CDR3 nucleotides read TGTGCCAGTAAGGGGGCCAGCTCTGGAAACACCATATATTTT. Translating it yields CASKGASSGNTIYF. The full variable domain, with the rest looked up from reference TRBV19 and TRBJ1-3, is DGGITQSPKYLFRKEGQNVTLSCEQNLNHDAMYWYRQDPGQGLRLIYYSQIVNDFQKGDIAEGYSVSREKKESFPLTVTSAQKNPTAFYLCASKGASSGNTIYFGEGSWLTVV.

The chain has TRBV4-2 and TRBJ1-2; D gene uncertain. In germline, CDR1 is LGHNA, CDR2 YNFKEQ. Deletions cut 0 bases from V and 4 bases from J, with 12 bases between. The CDR3 sequence is 15 residues long. In DNA, the CDR3 is TGTGCCAGCAGCCAAGAATCCCCGGGAGGCTATGGCTACACCTTC. Translated: CASSQESPGGYGYTF.

The V gene is TRBV19, the J gene TRBJ1-5, with D maybe TRBD1 (6 bases). V gave up 6 bases and J gave up 3 bases, with 15 bases separating them. Germline CDR1 LNHDA, CDR2 SQIVND (reference sequence). The CDR3 spans 15 residues. The CDR3: CASRGQRQLNQPQHF. CDR3 DNA: TGTGCCAGTAGGGGACAACGACAGCTCAATCAGCCCCAGCATTTT.

This sequence joins TRBV6-6 and TRBJ2-5; D is unclear. The CDR3 is 14 residues long. V lost 0 bases, J lost 1 base, and 6 bases lay in between. CDR1 is MNHNY, CDR2 SVGAGI, per germline (reference sequence). The CDR3 nucleotides read TGTGCCAGCAGTTACTCGGGCAGCCAAGAGACCCAGTACTTC. Residues: CASSYSGSQETQYF.

DNA for the CDR3: TGCGCCAGCAGCCAAGATCGCCGGGACATCTCACTTTCTAATGAAAAACTGTTTTTT. Its translation is CASSQDRRDISLSNEKLFF. The genes are TRBV4-3 and TRBJ1-4; D is possibly TRBD1 (6 bases). Trimming removed 0 bases at V and 3 bases at J, with 20 bases between. Germline V lookup: CDR1 LGHNA, CDR2 YSLEER. CDR3 length: 19 amino acids.

The chain uses TRBV28 and TRBJ1-1; 8 bases are a match to TRBD1. Per the germline V gene, CDR1 is MDHEN and CDR2 is SYDVKM. With 10 bases clipped from V and 0 bases from J, the junction kept 10 bases outside the gene matches. This CDR3 is built from 15 residues. In nucleotides, the CDR3 is TGTGCCACCGAGACAGGGGCAGCTCTGAACACTGAAGCTTTCTTT. Protein product: CATETGAALNTEAFF.

The chain carries TRBV20-1 and TRBJ1-6; TRBD1 aligns across 9 bases. The V gene's germline CDR1 is DFQATT and CDR2 SNEGSKA (reference sequence). Trimming took 3 bases from V and 7 from J; bases not matched to a gene: 4. The CDR3 runs to 14 residues. Written as DNA, the CDR3 is TGCAGTGCTAGTGGCGGGACAGGGAATTCACCCCTCCACTTT. Its protein is CSASGGTGNSPLHF.

The rearrangement links TRBV5-1 to TRBJ2-7; 8 bases agree with TRBD2. Per germline, CDR1 SGHRS and CDR2 YFSETQ. The V segment lost 0 bases and the J segment 2 bases; nucleotides outside the gene matches: 4. There are 15 residues in the CDR3. The CDR3 sequence is CASSLDSGATYEQYF. The DNA for the CDR3 is TGCGCCAGCAGCTTGGATAGCGGGGCCACCTACGAGCAGTACTTC.